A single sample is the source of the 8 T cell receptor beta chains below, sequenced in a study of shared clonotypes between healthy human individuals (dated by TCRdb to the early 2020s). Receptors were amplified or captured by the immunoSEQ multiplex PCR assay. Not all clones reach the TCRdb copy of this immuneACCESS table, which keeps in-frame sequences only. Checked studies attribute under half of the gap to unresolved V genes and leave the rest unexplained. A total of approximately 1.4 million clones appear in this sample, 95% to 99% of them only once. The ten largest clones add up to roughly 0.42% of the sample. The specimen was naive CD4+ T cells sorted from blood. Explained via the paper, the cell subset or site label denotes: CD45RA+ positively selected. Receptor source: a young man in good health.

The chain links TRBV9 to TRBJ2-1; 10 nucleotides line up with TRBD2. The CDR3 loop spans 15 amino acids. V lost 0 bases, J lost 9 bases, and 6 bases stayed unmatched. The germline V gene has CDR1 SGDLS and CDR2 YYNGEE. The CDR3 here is CASSVDPSGSVEQFF. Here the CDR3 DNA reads TGTGCCAGCAGCGTAGACCCTAGCGGGAGTGTTGAGCAGTTCTTC. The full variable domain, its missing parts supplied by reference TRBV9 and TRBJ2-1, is DSGVTQTPKHLITATGQRVTLRCSPRSGDLSVYWYQQSLDQGLQFLIQYYNGEERAKGNILERFSAQQFPDLHSELNLSSLELGDSALYFCASSVDPSGSVEQFFGPGTRLTVL.

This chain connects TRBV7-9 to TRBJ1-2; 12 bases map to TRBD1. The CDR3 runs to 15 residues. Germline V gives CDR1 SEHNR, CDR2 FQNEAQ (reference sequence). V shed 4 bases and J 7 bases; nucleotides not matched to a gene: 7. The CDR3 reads CASSSWDRGLLGYTF. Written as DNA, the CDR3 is TGTGCCAGCAGCTCCTGGGACAGGGGGCTTCTTGGCTACACCTTC.

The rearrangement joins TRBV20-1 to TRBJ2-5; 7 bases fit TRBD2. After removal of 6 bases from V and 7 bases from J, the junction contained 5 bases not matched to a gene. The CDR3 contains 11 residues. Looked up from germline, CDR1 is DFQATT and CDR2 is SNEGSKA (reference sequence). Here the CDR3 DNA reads TGCAGTGCAATCTGGGGGGGGACCCAGTACTTC. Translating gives CSAIWGGTQYF.

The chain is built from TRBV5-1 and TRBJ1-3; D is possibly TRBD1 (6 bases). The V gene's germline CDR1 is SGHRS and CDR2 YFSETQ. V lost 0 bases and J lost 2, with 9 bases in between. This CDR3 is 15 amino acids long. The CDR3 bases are TGCGCCAGCAGCTTGGCGGACAGTCCTGGAAACACCATATATTTT. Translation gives CASSLADSPGNTIYF.

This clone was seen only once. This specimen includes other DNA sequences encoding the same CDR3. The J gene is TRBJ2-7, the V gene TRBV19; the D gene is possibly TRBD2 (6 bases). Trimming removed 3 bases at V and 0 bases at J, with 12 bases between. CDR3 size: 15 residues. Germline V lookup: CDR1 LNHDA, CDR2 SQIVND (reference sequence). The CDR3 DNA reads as TGTGCCAGTAGTATCGTTGGGGGAGGCTCCTACGAGCAGTACTTC. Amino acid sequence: CASSIVGGGSYEQYF.

The CDR3 region is CASSYSGGLAEAFF. In DNA, the CDR3 is TGTGCCAGCAGTTACTCCGGGGGGCTCGCTGAAGCTTTCTTT. The rearrangement uses TRBV6-5 and TRBJ1-1; D may be TRBD1 (6 bases). Germline loops: CDR1 MNHEY, CDR2 SVGAGI. Between the trimmed V and J ends, which lost 0 bases and 6 bases, there was a span of 11 bases. The CDR3 is made up of 14 amino acids.

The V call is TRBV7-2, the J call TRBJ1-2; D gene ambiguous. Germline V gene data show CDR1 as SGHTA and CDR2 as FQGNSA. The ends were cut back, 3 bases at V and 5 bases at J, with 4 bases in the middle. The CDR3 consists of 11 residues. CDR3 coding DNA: TGTGCCAGCAGCTTTATATATGGCTACACCTTC. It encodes CASSFIYGYTF.

CDR3 in DNA: TGTGCCAGCAGTTCCCCGCCTAGCGGGATGGATGAGCAGTTCTTC. The encoded protein is CASSSPPSGMDEQFF. This chain connects TRBV6-5 to TRBJ2-1; TRBD2 matches at 9 bases. After removal of 4 bases from V and 8 bases from J, the junction contained 9 bases not matched to a gene. CDR1 and CDR2 (germline): MNHEY, SVGAGI. The CDR3 covers 15 residues.